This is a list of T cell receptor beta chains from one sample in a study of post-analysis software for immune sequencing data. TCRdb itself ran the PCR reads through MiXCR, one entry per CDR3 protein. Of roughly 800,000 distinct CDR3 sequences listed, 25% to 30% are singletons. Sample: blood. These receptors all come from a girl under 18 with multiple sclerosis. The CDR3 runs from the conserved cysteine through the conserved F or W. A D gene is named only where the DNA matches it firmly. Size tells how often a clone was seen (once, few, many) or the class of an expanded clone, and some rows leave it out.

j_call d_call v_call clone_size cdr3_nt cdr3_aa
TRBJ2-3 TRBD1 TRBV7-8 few TGTGCCAGCAGCCTGGACAGGACCAATCCCACAGATACGCGGTATTTT CASSLDRTNPTDTRYF
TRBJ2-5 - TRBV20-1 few TGCAGTGCTAGAGGCGGCGGGGGCTTCCCCAACTGGTACTTC CSARGGGGFPNWYF
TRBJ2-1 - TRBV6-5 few TGTGCCAGCAGCCGCGGGGGCCCGGGGAACAATGAGCAGTTCTTC CASSRGGPGNNEQFF
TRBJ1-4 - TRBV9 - TGTGCCAGCAGCGTCCCACAGGGCGCAAATGAAAAACTGTTTTTT CASSVPQGANEKLFF
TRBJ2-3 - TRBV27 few TGTGCCAGCCAAGGGGCAGGGGTATTAGATACGCAGTATTTT CASQGAGVLDTQYF
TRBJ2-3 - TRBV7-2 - TGTGCCAGCAGCCAAATGGGGACCGGAGATACGCAGTATTTT CASSQMGTGDTQYF
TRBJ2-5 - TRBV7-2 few TGTGCCAGCAGCTTTACAGGGAGGGGAGAGACCCAGTACTTC CASSFTGRGETQYF
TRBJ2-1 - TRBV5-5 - TGTGCCAGCATCGGGGGAGGCGGTGGTGAGCAGTTCTTC CASIGGGGGEQFF
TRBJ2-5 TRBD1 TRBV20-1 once TGCAGTGCTAGCTACTTGACAGGGCGAGAGACCCAGTACTTC CSASYLTGRETQYF
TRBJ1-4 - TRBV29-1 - TGCAGCGTTGGCCGGAGAGAGGAAAAACTGTTTTTT CSVGRREEKLFF
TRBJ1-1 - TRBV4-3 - TGCGCCAGCAGCCGAACAGCGGGCGTGACTGAAGCTTTCTTT CASSRTAGVTEAFF
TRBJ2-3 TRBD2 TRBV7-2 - TGTGCCAGCAGCCCCATAGCGGGGGGGAGGGCAGATACGCAGTATTTT CASSPIAGGRADTQYF
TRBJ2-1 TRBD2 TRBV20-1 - TGCAGTGCTAGACCCCCTAGCGGATCCTACAATGAGCAGTTCTTC CSARPPSGSYNEQFF
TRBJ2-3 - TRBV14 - TGTGCCAGCAGCCAAGGAGGACTCATCACAGATACGCAGTATTTT CASSQGGLITDTQYF
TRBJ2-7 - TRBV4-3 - TGCGCCAGCAGCCAAGGGCCGGGTGCGCAGTACGAGCAGTACTTC CASSQGPGAQYEQYF
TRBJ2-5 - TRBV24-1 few TGTGCCACCAGTGATTACAGGGAAGTAGAGACCCAGTACTTC CATSDYREVETQYF
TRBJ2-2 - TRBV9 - TGTGCCAGCAGCACAGACCCCGGGGAGCTGTTTTTT CASSTDPGELFF
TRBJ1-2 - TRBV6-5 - TGTGCCAGCAGTTATGGGCAGGCTAACTATGGCTACACCTTC CASSYGQANYGYTF
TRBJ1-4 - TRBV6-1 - TGTGCCAGCAGTGAAATGGGGGGGAAGAGTGAAAAACTGTTTTTT CASSEMGGKSEKLFF
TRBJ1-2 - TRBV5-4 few TGTGCCAGCAGCTGGGATCAGGGCCGGTATGGCTACACCTTC CASSWDQGRYGYTF
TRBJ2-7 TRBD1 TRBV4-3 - TGCGCCAGCAGCCAAGCTGAAGACAGGGGGGCCTACGAGCAGTACTTC CASSQAEDRGAYEQYF
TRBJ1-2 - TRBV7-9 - TGTGCCAGCAGCTTTCGGGAAGACTATGGCTACACCTTC CASSFREDYGYTF
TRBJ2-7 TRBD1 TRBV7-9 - TGTGCCAGCAGGCCAGGGACAGGGGCAGACGAGCAGTACTTC CASRPGTGADEQYF
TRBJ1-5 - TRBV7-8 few TGTGCCAGCAGCTTAAGCAGGCAGAATAGCAATCAGCCCCAGCATTTT CASSLSRQNSNQPQHF
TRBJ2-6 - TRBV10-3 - TGTGCCATCAGTGCGAAGCCAGGGGTCAACGTCCTGACTTTC CAISAKPGVNVLTF
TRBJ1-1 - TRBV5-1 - TGCGCCAGCAGCTCGGACAGCAGGATAAAAGCTTTCTTT CASSSDSRIKAFF
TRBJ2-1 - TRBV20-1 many TGCAGTGCTAGACCCGGGGGATCCTACAATGAGCAGTTCTTC CSARPGGSYNEQFF
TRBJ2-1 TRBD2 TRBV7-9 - TGTGCCAGCAGCCCACAGGGGACTAGCGGGAGAAGCAATGAGCAGTTCTTC CASSPQGTSGRSNEQFF
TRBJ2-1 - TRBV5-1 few TGCGCCAGCAGCTTGGATACGGCCAGCAGGAATGAGCAGTTCTTC CASSLDTASRNEQFF
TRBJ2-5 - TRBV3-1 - TGTGCCAGCAGCCAAGTCGCTGGGACGTCCCAGTACTTC CASSQVAGTSQYF
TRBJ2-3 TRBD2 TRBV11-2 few TGTGCCAGCAGCTTAGATCTCCGCGGGAGGGCAGATACGCAGTATTTT CASSLDLRGRADTQYF
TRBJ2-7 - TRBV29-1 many TGCAGCGCGGCGAACCACGAGCAGTACTTC CSAANHEQYF
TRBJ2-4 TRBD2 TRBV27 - TGTGCCAGCAGTCGGGGTAGCGGGTCCTCCTACGGGCAGTACTTC CASSRGSGSSYGQYF
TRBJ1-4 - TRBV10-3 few TGTGCCGCGAGAAAGGACGTACCGGGTGAAAAACTGTTTTTT CAARKDVPGEKLFF
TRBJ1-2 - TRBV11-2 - TGTGCCAGCAGCTTAGTAGTGAGGAATGGCTACACCTTC CASSLVVRNGYTF
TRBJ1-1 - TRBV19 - TGTGCCAGTAGTATAGATTTGGTAGCAGCGAACACTGAAGCTTTCTTT CASSIDLVAANTEAFF
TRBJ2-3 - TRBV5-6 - TGTGCCAGCAGCCGCGAACATGAAGTCACAGATACGCAGTATTTT CASSREHEVTDTQYF
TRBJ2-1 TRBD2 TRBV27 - TGTGCCAGCAGTGACCGGGACTACTCCCTCGGGGAGCAGTTCTTC CASSDRDYSLGEQFF
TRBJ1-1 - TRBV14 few TGTGCCAGCAGCCAATTTATGAACACTGAAGCTTTCTTT CASSQFMNTEAFF
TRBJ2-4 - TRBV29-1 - TGCAGCGTTGCTGTCAACCTGGGGTACATTCAGTACTTC CSVAVNLGYIQYF
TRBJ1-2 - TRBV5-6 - TGTGCCAGCAGCCTGACCCATACGCTGACCTATGGCTACACCTTC CASSLTHTLTYGYTF
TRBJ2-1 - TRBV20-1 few TGCAGTGCTAGCCGAAGTGAGCGGGTCAATGAGCAGTTCTTC CSASRSERVNEQFF
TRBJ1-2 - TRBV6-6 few TGTGCCAGCAGAACAGGGCTCGGCTATGGCTACACCTTC CASRTGLGYGYTF
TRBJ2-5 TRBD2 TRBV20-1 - TGCAGTGCTAGCGGACTAGCGGAACAAGAGACCCAGTACTTC CSASGLAEQETQYF
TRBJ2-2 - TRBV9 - TGTGCCAGCAGCCCAAAGACAGTTAACACCGGGGAGCTGTTTTTT CASSPKTVNTGELFF
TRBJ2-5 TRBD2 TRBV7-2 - TGTGCCAGCAGCCCGGGACTAGCGGGAGAGAAGACCCAGTACTTC CASSPGLAGEKTQYF
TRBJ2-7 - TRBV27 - TGTGCCAGCAGTTCATCGACCAATGAGCAGTACTTC CASSSSTNEQYF
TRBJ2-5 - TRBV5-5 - TGTGCCAGCAGCTCGGGGTGGGGGCTCCAAGAGACCCAGTACTTC CASSSGWGLQETQYF
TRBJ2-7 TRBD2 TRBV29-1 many TGCAGCGTTGAAGGACTAGCGGGAGTCTACGAGCAGTACTTC CSVEGLAGVYEQYF
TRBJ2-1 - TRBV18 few TGTGCCAGCTCACCAGGGGGGCCACATGAGCAGTTCTTC CASSPGGPHEQFF
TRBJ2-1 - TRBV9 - TGTGCCAGCAGCGTAGGATTTGGCTACCGGGCCAATGAACAGTTCTTC CASSVGFGYRANEQFF
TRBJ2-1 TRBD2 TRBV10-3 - TGTGCCATCAGCTCGACTAGCGAGAATTACAATGAGCAGTTCTTC CAISSTSENYNEQFF
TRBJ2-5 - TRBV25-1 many TGTGCCAGCAGTGAGTACAGGCCAAGGGAGACCCAGTACTTC CASSEYRPRETQYF